This TCR beta chain was identified in a study of T cell repertoires in cytomegalovirus infection. Broader study findings: CMV-specific HLA-C-restricted TCR beta clonotypes dominated the ex vivo response.

TCRdb re-called the reads through MiXCR, storing one row per CDR3 protein. The table has 150,000 to 200,000 distinct CDR3 sequences, about 15% seen once. About this clonotype itself: Its matching antigen is unknown.

Source material: CD8+ T cells from PBMCs. The origin of this receptor is a human donor in good health (CMV status not recorded). Some clones in this sample may be carry-over from other donors' samples.

CDR3 amino acids: CASSPQGGQGTQYF. CDR3 coding DNA: TGTGCCAGCAGCCCACAGGGGGGACAGGGAACCCAGTACTTC. V gene TRBV12-3 or TRBV12-4 combines with J gene TRBJ2-5; 9 bases fit TRBD1. The CDR3 is 14 amino acids. J gave up 8 bases and V 6 bases, and 10 bases lay outside the gene matches.